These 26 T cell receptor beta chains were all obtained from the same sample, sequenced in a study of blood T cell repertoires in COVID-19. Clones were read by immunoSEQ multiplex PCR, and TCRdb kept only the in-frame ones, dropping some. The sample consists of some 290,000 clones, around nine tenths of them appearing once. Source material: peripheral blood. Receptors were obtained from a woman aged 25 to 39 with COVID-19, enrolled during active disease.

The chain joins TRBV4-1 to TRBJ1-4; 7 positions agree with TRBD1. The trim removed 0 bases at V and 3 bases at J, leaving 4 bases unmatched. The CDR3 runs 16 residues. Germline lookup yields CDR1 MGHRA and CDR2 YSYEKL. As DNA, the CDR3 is TGCGCCAGCAGCCAAGAAGGTGGGACAGCTAATGAAAAACTGTTTTTT. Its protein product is CASSQEGGTANEKLFF.

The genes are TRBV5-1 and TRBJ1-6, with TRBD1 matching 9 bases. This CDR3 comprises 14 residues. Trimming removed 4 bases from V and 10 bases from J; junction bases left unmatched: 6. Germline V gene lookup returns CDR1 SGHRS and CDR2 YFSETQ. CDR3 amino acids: CASSTGQGHSPLHF. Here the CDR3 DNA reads TGCGCCAGCAGCACCGGACAGGGGCACTCACCCCTCCACTTT.

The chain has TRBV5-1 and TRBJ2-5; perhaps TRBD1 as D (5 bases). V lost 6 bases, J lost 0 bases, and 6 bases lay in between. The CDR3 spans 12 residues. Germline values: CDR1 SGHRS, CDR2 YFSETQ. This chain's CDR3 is CASTDNQETQYF. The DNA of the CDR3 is TGCGCCAGCACGGACAACCAAGAGACCCAGTACTTC.

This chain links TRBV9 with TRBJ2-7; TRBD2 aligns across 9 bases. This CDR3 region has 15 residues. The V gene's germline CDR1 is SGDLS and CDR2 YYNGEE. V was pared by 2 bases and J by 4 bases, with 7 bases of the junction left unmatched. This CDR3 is CASSVRAGGPYEQYF. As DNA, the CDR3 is TGTGCCAGCAGCGTTCGGGCGGGGGGGCCATACGAGCAGTACTTC. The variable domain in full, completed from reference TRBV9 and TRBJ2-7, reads DSGVTQTPKHLITATGQRVTLRCSPRSGDLSVYWYQQSLDQGLQFLIQYYNGEERAKGNILERFSAQQFPDLHSELNLSSLELGDSALYFCASSVRAGGPYEQYFGPGTRLTVT.

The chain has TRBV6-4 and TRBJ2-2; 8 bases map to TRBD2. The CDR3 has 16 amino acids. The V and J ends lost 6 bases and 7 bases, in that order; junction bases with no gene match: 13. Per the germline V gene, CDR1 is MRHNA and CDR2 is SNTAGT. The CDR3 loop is CASSADSGLAGGELFF. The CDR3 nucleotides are TGTGCCAGCAGCGCCGACAGCGGACTAGCTGGCGGGGAGCTGTTTTTT.

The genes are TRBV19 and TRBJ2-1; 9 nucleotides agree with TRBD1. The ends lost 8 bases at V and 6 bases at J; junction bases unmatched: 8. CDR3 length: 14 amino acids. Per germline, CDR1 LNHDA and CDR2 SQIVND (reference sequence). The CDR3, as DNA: TGTGCCAGTCGTGGGACAGGGTCGGTCAATGAGCAGTTCTTC. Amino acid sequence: CASRGTGSVNEQFF.

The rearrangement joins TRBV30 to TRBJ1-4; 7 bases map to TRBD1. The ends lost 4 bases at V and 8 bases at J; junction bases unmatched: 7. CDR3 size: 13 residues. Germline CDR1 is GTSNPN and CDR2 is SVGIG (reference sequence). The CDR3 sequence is CAWKLRGREKLFF. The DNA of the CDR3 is TGTGCCTGGAAATTAAGGGGGCGAGAAAAACTGTTTTTT.

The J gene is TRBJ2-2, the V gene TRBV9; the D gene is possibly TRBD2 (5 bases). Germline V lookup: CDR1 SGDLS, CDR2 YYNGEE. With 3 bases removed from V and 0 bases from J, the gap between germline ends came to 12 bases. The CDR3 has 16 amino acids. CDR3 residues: CASSARGWTNTGELFF. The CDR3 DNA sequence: TGTGCCAGCAGCGCCCGCGGGTGGACGAACACCGGGGAGCTGTTTTTT. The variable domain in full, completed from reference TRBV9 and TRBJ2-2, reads DSGVTQTPKHLITATGQRVTLRCSPRSGDLSVYWYQQSLDQGLQFLIQYYNGEERAKGNILERFSAQQFPDLHSELNLSSLELGDSALYFCASSARGWTNTGELFFGEGSRLTVL.

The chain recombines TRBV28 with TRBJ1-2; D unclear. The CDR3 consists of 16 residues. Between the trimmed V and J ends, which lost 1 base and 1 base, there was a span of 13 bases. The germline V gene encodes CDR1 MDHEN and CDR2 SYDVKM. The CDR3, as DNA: TGTGCCAGCAGTTTATTCTTGATGGGCGTTAACTATGGCTACACCTTC. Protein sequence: CASSLFLMGVNYGYTF.

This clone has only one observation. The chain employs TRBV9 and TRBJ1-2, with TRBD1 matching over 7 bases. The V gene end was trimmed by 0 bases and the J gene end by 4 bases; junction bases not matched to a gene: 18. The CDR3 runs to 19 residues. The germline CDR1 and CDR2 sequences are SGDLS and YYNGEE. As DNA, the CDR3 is TGTGCCAGCAGCGTAGCTACCGACCTTAAAGGGGGCGCTGGCTATGGCTACACCTTC. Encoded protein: CASSVATDLKGGAGYGYTF. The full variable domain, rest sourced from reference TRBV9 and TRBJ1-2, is DSGVTQTPKHLITATGQRVTLRCSPRSGDLSVYWYQQSLDQGLQFLIQYYNGEERAKGNILERFSAQQFPDLHSELNLSSLELGDSALYFCASSVATDLKGGAGYGYTFGSGTRLTVV.

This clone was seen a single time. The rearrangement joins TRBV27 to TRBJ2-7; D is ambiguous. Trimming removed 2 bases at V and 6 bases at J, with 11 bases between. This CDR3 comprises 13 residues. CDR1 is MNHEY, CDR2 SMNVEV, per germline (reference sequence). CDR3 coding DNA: TGTGCCAGCAGTTTACGACCGCCTAGCGAGCAGTACTTC. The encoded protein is CASSLRPPSEQYF.

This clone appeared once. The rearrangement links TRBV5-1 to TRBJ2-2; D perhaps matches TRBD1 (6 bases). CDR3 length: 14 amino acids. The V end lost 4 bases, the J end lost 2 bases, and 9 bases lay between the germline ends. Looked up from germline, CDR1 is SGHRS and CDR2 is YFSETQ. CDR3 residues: CASSVQGNTGELFF. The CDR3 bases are TGCGCCAGCAGCGTACAGGGAAACACCGGGGAGCTGTTTTTT. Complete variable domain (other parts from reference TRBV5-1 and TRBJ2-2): KAGVTQTPRYLIKTRGQQVTLSCSPISGHRSVSWYQQTPGQGLQFLFEYFSETQRNKGNFPGRFSGRQFSNSRSEMNVSTLELGDSALYLCASSVQGNTGELFFGEGSRLTVL.

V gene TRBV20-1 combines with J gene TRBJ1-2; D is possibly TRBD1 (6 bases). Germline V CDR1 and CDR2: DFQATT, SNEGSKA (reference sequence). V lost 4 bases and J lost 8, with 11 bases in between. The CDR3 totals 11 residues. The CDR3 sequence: CSATTGWGYTF. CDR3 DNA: TGCAGTGCTACTACAGGGTGGGGCTACACCTTC.

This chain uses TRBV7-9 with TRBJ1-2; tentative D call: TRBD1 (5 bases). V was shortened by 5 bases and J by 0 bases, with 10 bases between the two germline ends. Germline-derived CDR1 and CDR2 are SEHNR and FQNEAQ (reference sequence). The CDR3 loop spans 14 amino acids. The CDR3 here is CASSPGGSNYGYTF. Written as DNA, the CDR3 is TGTGCCAGCAGCCCGGGGGGTTCTAACTATGGCTACACCTTC.

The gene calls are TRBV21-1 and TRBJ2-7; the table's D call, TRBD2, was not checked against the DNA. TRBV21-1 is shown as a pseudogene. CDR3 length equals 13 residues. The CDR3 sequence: CASSNSLFYEQYF. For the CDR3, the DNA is TGTGCCAGCAGCAATTCCCTATTTTACGAGCAGTACTTC.

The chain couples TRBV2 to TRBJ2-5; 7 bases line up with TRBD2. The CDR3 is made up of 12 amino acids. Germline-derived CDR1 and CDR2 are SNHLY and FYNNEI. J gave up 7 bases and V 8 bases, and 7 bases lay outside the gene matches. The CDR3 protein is CASFTTGGTQYF. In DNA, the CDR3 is TGTGCCAGCTTCACCACGGGGGGGACCCAGTACTTC.

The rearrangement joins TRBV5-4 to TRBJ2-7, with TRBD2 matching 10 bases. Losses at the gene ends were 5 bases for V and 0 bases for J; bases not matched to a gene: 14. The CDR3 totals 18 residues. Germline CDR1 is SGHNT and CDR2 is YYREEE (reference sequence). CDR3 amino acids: CASRQTVGSGGASYEQYF. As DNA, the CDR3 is TGTGCCAGCAGACAGACGGTGGGAAGCGGGGGGGCCTCCTACGAGCAGTACTTC.

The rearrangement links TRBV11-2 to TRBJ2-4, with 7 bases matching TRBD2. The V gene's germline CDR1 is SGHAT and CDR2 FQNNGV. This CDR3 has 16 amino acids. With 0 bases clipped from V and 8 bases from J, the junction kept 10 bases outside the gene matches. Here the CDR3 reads CASSLDYRGRVHIQYF. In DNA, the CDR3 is TGTGCCAGCAGCTTAGACTACCGAGGGAGGGTGCACATTCAGTACTTC.

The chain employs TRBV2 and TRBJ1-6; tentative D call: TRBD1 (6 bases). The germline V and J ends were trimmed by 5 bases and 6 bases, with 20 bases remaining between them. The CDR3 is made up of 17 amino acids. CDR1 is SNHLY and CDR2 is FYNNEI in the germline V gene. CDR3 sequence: CASSPRGGTYPNSPLHF. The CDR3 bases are TGTGCCAGCAGTCCCCGCGGTGGGACATACCCTAATTCACCCCTCCACTTT.

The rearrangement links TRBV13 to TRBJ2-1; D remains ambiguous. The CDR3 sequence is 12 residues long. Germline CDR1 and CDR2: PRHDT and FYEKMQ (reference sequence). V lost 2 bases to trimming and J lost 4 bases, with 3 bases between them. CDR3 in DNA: TGTGCCAGCAGCTTATCGTACAATGAGCAGTTCTTC. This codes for CASSLSYNEQFF.

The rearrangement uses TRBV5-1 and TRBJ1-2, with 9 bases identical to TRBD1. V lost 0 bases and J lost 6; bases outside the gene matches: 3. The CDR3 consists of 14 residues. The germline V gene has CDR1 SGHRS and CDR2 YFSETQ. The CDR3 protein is CASSLADRGHGYTF. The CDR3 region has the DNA TGCGCCAGCAGCTTGGCGGACAGGGGCCATGGCTACACCTTC. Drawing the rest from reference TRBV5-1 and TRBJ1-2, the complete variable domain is KAGVTQTPRYLIKTRGQQVTLSCSPISGHRSVSWYQQTPGQGLQFLFEYFSETQRNKGNFPGRFSGRQFSNSRSEMNVSTLELGDSALYLCASSLADRGHGYTFGSGTRLTVV.

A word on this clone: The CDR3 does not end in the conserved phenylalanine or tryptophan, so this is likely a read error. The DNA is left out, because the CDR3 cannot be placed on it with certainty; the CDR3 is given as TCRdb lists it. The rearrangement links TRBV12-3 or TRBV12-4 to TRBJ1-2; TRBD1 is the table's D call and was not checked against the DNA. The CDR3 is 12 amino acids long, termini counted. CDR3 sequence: CASSFSFADRVY.

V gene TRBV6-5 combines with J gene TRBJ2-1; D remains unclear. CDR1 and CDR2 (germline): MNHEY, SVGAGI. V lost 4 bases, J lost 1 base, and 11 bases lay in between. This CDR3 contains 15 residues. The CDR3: CASSSGTRSYNEQFF. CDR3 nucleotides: TGTGCCAGCAGTTCTGGTACCCGGTCCTACAATGAGCAGTTCTTC.

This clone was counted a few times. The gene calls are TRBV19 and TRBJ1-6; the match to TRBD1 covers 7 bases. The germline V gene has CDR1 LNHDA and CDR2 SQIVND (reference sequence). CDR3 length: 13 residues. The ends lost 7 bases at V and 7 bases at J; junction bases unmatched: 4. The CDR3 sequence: CASKETGNSPLHF. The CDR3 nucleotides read TGTGCCAGTAAGGAGACAGGGAATTCACCCCTCCACTTT. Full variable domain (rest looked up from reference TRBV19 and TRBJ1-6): DGGITQSPKYLFRKEGQNVTLSCEQNLNHDAMYWYRQDPGQGLRLIYYSQIVNDFQKGDIAEGYSVSREKKESFPLTVTSAQKNPTAFYLCASKETGNSPLHFGNGTRLTVT.

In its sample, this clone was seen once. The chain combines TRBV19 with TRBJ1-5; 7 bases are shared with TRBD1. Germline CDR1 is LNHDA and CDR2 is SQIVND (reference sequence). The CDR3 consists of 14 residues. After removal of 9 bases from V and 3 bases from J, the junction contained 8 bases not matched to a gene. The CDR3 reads CASVGQTFNQPQHF. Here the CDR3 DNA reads TGTGCCAGCGTGGGACAGACATTCAATCAGCCCCAGCATTTT.

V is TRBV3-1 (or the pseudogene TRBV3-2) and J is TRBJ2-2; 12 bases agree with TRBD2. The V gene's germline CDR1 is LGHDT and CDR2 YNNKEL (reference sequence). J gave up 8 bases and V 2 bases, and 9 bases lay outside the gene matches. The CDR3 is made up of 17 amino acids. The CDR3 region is CASSQSRLAGDVGELFF. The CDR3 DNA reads TGTGCCAGCAGCCAATCGAGACTAGCGGGGGATGTAGGGGAGCTGTTTTTT.